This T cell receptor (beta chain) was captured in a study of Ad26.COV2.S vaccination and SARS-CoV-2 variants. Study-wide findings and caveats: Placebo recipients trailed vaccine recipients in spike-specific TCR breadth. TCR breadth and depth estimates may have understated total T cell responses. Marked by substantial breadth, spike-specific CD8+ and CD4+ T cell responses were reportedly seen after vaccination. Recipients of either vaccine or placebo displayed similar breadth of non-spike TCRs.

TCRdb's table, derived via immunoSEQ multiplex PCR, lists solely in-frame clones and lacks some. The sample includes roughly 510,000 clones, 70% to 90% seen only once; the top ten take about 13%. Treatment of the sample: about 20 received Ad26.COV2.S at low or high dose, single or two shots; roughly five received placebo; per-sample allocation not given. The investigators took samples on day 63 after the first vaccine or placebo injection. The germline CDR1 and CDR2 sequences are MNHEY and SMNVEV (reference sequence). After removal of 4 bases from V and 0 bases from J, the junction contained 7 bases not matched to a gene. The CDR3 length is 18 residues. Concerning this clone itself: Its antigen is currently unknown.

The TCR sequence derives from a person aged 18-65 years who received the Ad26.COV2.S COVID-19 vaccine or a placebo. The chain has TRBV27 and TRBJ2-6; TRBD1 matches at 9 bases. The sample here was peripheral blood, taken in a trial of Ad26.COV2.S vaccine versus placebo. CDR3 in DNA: TGTGCCAGCAGTTCCCGGACAGGGGATGGCTCTGGGGCCAACGTCCTGACTTTC. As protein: CASSSRTGDGSGANVLTF.